Presented here are 8 T cell receptor beta chains from one specimen sequenced in a study of blood T cell repertoires in COVID-19. TCRdb's copy holds only in-frame clones and misses some; the assay was immunoSEQ multiplex PCR. The sample has fewer than 500,000 clones, just over 85% seen once; the top ten hold more than 1.4%. The sample comprised peripheral blood. The receptor source for this set is a woman in her twenties or thirties with active or convalescent COVID-19.

The chain is built from TRBV25-1 and TRBJ1-4, with TRBD1 matching over 7 bases. This CDR3 has 15 amino acids. The V gene end was trimmed by 1 base and the J gene end by 4 bases; junction bases not matched to a gene: 3. The V gene's germline CDR1 is MGHDK and CDR2 SYGVNS. CDR3 nucleotides: TGTGCCAGCAGTGAATCAGGGGGAGGTAATGAAAAACTGTTTTTT. Amino acid sequence: CASSESGGGNEKLFF.

This chain links TRBV28 with TRBJ1-2, with 9 bases matching TRBD1. The CDR3 is 17 amino acids. With 6 bases clipped from V and 0 bases from J, the junction kept 11 bases outside the gene matches. The germline CDR1 and CDR2 sequences are MDHEN and SYDVKM. This CDR3 reads CASRLPGQGGANYGYTF. The CDR3 coding sequence is TGTGCCAGCAGATTACCGGGACAGGGAGGCGCTAACTATGGCTACACCTTC.

The chain has TRBV5-1 and TRBJ1-3; D is unresolved. Germline lookup yields CDR1 SGHRS and CDR2 YFSETQ. CDR3 size: 19 residues. V lost 3 bases, J lost 0 bases, and 22 bases lay in between. In DNA, the CDR3 is TGCGCCAGCAGCTACTATGACGGGGTTCAACCCTCCTCTGGAAACACCATATATTTT. Amino acid sequence: CASSYYDGVQPSSGNTIYF.

This chain connects TRBV29-1 to TRBJ1-1; tentative D call: TRBD1 (5 bases). There are 14 residues in the CDR3. Trimming stripped 5 bases from V and 4 bases from J, with 17 bases between. CDR1 and CDR2 from the germline V gene are SQVTM and ANQGSEA. CDR3 bases: TGCAGCGTTTTTCCCCAGGGAGGTAGCACTGAAGCTTTCTTT. Protein product: CSVFPQGGSTEAFF.

This clone has more than one count but fewer than ten. This rearrangement joins TRBV27 to TRBJ2-6; 7 bases match TRBD2. The CDR3 is made up of 18 amino acids. V gave up 10 bases and J gave up 1 base; unmatched junction bases: 16. Germline assignment: CDR1 MNHEY and CDR2 SMNVEV (reference sequence). CDR3 DNA: TGTGCCACCGGCAGGACCGGGACTATTAAGTCTGGGGCCAACGTCCTGACTTTC. Translated: CATGRTGTIKSGANVLTF.

The rearrangement joins TRBV19 to TRBJ2-7; D is unclear. V lost 2 bases and J 5 bases, leaving 13 bases between the germline ends. This CDR3 is 14 amino acids long. Germline V CDR1 and CDR2: LNHDA, SQIVND (reference sequence). CDR3 sequence: CASSINDGANEQYF. CDR3 DNA: TGTGCCAGTAGTATAAATGACGGAGCGAACGAGCAGTACTTC.

V is TRBV6-5 and J is TRBJ1-2; TRBD1 is a possible D gene (6 bases). The CDR3 has 13 amino acids. Germline V lookup: CDR1 MNHEY, CDR2 SVGAGI. Trimming took 6 bases from V and 4 from J, leaving 12 bases between them. The CDR3 region has the DNA TGTGCCAGCAGCAGGACAGCCCCCTATGGCTACACCTTC. Its translation is CASSRTAPYGYTF.

CDR3 DNA sequence: TGCGCCAGCAGCCCCCAGGAGGGTCGGGAGCAGTACTTC. Protein sequence: CASSPQEGREQYF. The chain links TRBV5-1 to TRBJ2-7; weak D call: TRBD2 (6 bases). The V end lost 4 bases, the J end lost 7 bases, and 15 bases lay between the germline ends. The CDR3 is made up of 13 amino acids. Germline loops: CDR1 SGHRS, CDR2 YFSETQ.